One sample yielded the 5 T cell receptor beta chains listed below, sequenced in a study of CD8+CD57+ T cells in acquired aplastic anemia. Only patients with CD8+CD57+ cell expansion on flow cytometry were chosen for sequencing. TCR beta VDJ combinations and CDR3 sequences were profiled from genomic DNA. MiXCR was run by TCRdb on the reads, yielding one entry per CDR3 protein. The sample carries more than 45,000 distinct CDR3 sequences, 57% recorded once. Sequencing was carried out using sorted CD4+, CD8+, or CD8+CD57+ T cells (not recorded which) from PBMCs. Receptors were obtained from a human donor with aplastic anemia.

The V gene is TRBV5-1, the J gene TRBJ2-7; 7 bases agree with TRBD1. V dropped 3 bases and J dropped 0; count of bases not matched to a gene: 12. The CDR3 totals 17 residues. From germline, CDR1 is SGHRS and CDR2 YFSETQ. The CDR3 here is CASSYTNRGQSSYEQYF. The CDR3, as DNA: TGCGCCAGCAGCTACACGAACAGGGGCCAGAGCTCCTACGAGCAGTACTTC.

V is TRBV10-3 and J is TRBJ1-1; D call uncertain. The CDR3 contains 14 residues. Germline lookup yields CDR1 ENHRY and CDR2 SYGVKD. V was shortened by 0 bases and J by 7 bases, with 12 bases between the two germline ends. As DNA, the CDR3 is TGTGCCATCAGTGAGTCGGGCGACACCCGTGAAGCTTTCTTT. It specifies CAISESGDTREAFF.

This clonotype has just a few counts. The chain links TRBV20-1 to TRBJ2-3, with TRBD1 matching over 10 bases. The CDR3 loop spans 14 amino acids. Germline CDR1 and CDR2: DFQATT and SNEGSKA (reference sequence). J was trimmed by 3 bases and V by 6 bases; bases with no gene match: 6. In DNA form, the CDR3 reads TGCAGTGCCACGACAGGGGGCAGGACAGATACGCAGTATTTT. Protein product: CSATTGGRTDTQYF.

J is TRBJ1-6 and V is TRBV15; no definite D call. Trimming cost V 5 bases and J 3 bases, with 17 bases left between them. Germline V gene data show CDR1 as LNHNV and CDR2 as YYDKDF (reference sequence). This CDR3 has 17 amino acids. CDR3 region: CATSGNTGLSYNSPLHF. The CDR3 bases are TGTGCCACCAGCGGAAATACGGGCCTCAGCTATAATTCACCCCTCCACTTT.

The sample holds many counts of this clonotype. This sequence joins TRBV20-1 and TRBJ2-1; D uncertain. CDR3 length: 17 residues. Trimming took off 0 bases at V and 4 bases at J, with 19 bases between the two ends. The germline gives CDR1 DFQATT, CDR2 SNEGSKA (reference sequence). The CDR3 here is CSARDQQWSIPYNEQFF. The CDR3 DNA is TGCAGTGCTAGAGATCAACAGTGGAGTATTCCTTACAATGAGCAGTTCTTC.